This T cell receptor (beta chain) was retrieved from a study of cytomegalovirus exposure and HLA in healthy donors. The primer mix had 60 Vbeta and 13 Jbeta primers. In the source study's methods: Approximately 87 million unique TCR beta chains, some 11 million shared, were counted in a later analysis. Sequencing used immunoSEQ multiplex PCR; TCRdb keeps in-frame clones, though not all of them. Clone size and the V and J calls come from that table; the DNA yielded D and trimming. Of 100,000 to 150,000 clones in the sample, around 84% were seen once. General study points: Roughly uniform depth of sequencing across donors was assumed in presence/absence analyses. Rarity characterized most TCR sequences, yet some public TCRs appeared in many donors.

Samples came from healthy bone marrow donors. The CDR3 runs to 14 residues. Trimming shortened V by 4 bases and J by 6 bases, and 13 bases separated the two germline ends. About this clone itself: Its specificity is unknown.

Input material: PBMCs. The gene calls are TRBV23-1 and TRBJ2-1; D might be TRBD1 (6 bases). TRBV23-1 is reported as an ORF; its role is uncertain. The source is a woman aged 35 to 49 in good health and CMV-seronegative. For the CDR3, the DNA is TGCGCCAGCAGTCCAGGGGTACCAGGCAATGAGCAGTTCTTC. Amino acids: CASSPGVPGNEQFF.